The T cell receptor (beta chain) described here comes from a study of blood T cell repertoires in COVID-19. In the study overall: Samples representing acute and convalescent COVID-19 were sourced from the United States, Italy and Spain.

In the authors' workflow: Reference gene primer amplification gave estimated nucleated cell counts. TCRdb's table, derived via immunoSEQ multiplex PCR, lists solely in-frame clones and lacks some. Clone size and V and J calls were adopted from that table, with D and trimming inferred from the DNA. The table includes roughly 49,000 clones, more than 90% detected once. The CDR3 contains 16 residues. The J segment lost 2 bases and the V segment lost 2 bases, leaving 5 bases of the junction unmatched. Looked up from germline, CDR1 is LGHDT and CDR2 is YNNKEL (reference sequence). The specimen sequenced was peripheral blood. The chain links TRBV3-1 (or the pseudogene TRBV3-2) to TRBJ2-7, with 11 bases that match TRBD2. The TCR sequence derives from a woman older than 75 with acute or convalescent COVID-19. The CDR3 nucleotides read TGTGCCAGCAGCCAATCCTTAGCGGGAGGGACCTACGAGCAGTACTTC. It encodes CASSQSLAGGTYEQYF.